Presented here are 4 T cell receptor beta chains from one specimen sequenced in a study of blood T cell repertoires in COVID-19. The method was immunoSEQ multiplex PCR; TCRdb's version includes in-frame clones alone and lacks a portion of them. The table includes approximately 290,000 clones, around 91% detected once. Sample: peripheral blood. The receptors come from a woman aged 55-70 years with acute or convalescent COVID-19.

The V call is TRBV6-5, the J call TRBJ1-5; 7 bases fit TRBD1. This CDR3 is built from 14 residues. Germline CDR1 reads MNHEY; CDR2 reads SVGAGI. V dropped 4 bases and J dropped 0; count of bases not matched to a gene: 0. The CDR3: CASSSGGSNQPQHF. The DNA for the CDR3 is TGTGCCAGCAGTTCAGGGGGTAGCAATCAGCCCCAGCATTTT.

The CDR3: CASSPKYEQYF. CDR3 nucleotide sequence: TGTGCCAGCAGTCCAAAATACGAGCAGTACTTC. This sequence joins TRBV12-3 or TRBV12-4 and TRBJ2-7, with D unresolved. There are 11 residues in the CDR3. Trimming took 5 bases from V and 4 from J, leaving 6 bases between them.

The J gene is TRBJ1-3, the V gene TRBV10-3; D is undetermined. CDR3 size: 15 residues. The V gene's germline CDR1 is ENHRY and CDR2 SYGVKD. V lost 6 bases to trimming and J lost 1 base, with 13 bases between them. CDR3 amino acids: CAIREGEVSGNTIYF. CDR3 bases: TGTGCCATCAGAGAGGGAGAAGTGTCTGGAAACACCATATATTTT.

The chain recombines TRBV5-1 with TRBJ2-3; D might be TRBD1 (5 bases). Germline lookup yields CDR1 SGHRS and CDR2 YFSETQ. V lost 0 bases to trimming and J lost 1 base, with 9 bases between them. The CDR3 runs 15 residues. This chain's CDR3 is CASSLGGRGTDTQYF. CDR3 sequence (DNA): TGCGCCAGCAGCTTGGGCGGCAGGGGCACAGATACGCAGTATTTT.